The 21 T cell receptor beta chains below were found in one sample sequenced in a study of cytomegalovirus exposure and HLA in healthy donors. The PCR used 60 Vbeta and 13 Jbeta primers. The table came from immunoSEQ multiplex PCR; TCRdb's copy has only in-frame clones and leaves some out. The table includes about 170,000 clones, 65% to 80% detected once. The sample comprised PBMCs. The receptors stem from a woman aged 45 to 65 in good health and CMV-seropositive.

The chain uses TRBV9 and TRBJ1-1; 7 bases map to TRBD1. J gave up 0 bases and V 3 bases, and 8 bases lay outside the gene matches. This CDR3 spans 16 amino acids. CDR1 is SGDLS and CDR2 is YYNGEE in the germline V gene. The CDR3 DNA sequence: TGTGCCAGCAGCGACCCGGGACAGCACATGAACACTGAAGCTTTCTTT. Translation gives CASSDPGQHMNTEAFF.

The chain links TRBV30 to TRBJ2-5, with TRBD2 matching over 7 bases. V gave up 0 bases and J gave up 5 bases; unmatched junction bases: 3. The germline gives CDR1 GTSNPN, CDR2 SVGIG (reference sequence). The CDR3 totals 13 residues. The CDR3 sequence is CAWSVGGSETQYF. CDR3 bases: TGTGCCTGGAGTGTGGGGGGGAGCGAGACCCAGTACTTC.

This clone was detected a few times. V and J are TRBV29-1 and TRBJ1-2, with 8 bases that match TRBD1. The CDR3 consists of 15 residues. CDR1 and CDR2 (germline): SQVTM, ANQGSEA. After removal of 3 bases from V and 6 bases from J, the junction contained 12 bases not matched to a gene. This CDR3 is CSVDPSGRQGNGYTF. The DNA of the CDR3 is TGCAGCGTTGACCCTTCAGGGAGACAGGGGAATGGCTACACCTTC.

This clone came up a few times. The chain is built from TRBV19 and TRBJ1-2; D not certain. CDR3 length: 14 amino acids. Trimming took 0 bases from V and 4 from J, leaving 9 bases between them. CDR1 is LNHDA, CDR2 SQIVND, per germline (reference sequence). CDR3 loop: CASSIEAESYGYTF. The CDR3 DNA reads as TGTGCCAGTAGTATAGAGGCCGAAAGCTATGGCTACACCTTC.

This clone was counted a single time. The V call is TRBV18, the J call TRBJ2-5, with TRBD2 identical over 8 bases. CDR1 and CDR2 (germline): KGHSH, LQKENI. The CDR3 covers 16 residues. Germline trimming cut 0 bases from V and 4 bases from J; bases unmatched to any gene: 7. The CDR3, as DNA: TGTGCCAGCTCACCACCTCGCGGGGGGCTGACAGAGACCCAGTACTTC. Residues: CASSPPRGGLTETQYF.

This clone was counted a few times. The rearrangement links TRBV27 to TRBJ2-7; D perhaps matches TRBD1 (5 bases). CDR1 and CDR2 (germline): MNHEY, SMNVEV (reference sequence). V was trimmed by 11 bases and J by 1 base, leaving 15 bases between them. The CDR3 sequence is 13 residues long. The CDR3 is CAPSPDRSYEQYF. CDR3 bases: TGTGCCCCCTCCCCAGACAGATCCTACGAGCAGTACTTC.

The V and J genes are TRBV5-1 and TRBJ1-4; TRBD1 matches at 8 bases. With 4 bases clipped from V and 7 bases from J, the junction kept 9 bases outside the gene matches. Germline V gene lookup returns CDR1 SGHRS and CDR2 YFSETQ. CDR3 length: 15 amino acids. CDR3 coding DNA: TGCGCCAGCAGCGAAGGACAGGGCTTCAGTGAAAAACTGTTTTTT. Translating it yields CASSEGQGFSEKLFF.

This sequence joins TRBV9 and TRBJ2-3; 7 bases map to TRBD1. Germline assignment: CDR1 SGDLS and CDR2 YYNGEE. The J segment lost 2 bases and the V segment lost 4 bases, leaving 4 bases of the junction unmatched. CDR3 length equals 14 residues. This CDR3 is CASSQGQLTDTQYF. The CDR3 region has the DNA TGTGCCAGCAGCCAGGGACAGCTCACAGATACGCAGTATTTT.

This rearrangement joins TRBV2 to TRBJ1-2; D is uncertain. CDR3 length equals 13 residues. V lost 9 bases and J lost 5, with 16 bases in between. In germline, CDR1 is SNHLY, CDR2 FYNNEI. DNA of the CDR3: TGTGCCAGTCATACGGGAAGGGAGTATGGCTACACCTTC. It is translated as CASHTGREYGYTF.

The DNA of the CDR3 is TGCGCCAGCAGCTTGTTATCCTCAGGGATCGTTAACACTGAAGCTTTCTTT. This encodes CASSLLSSGIVNTEAFF. This chain joins TRBV5-1 and TRBJ1-1; tentatively, D is TRBD1 (5 bases). The CDR3 extends over 17 amino acids. V dropped 1 base and J dropped 2 bases, with 18 bases sitting between them. Germline values: CDR1 SGHRS, CDR2 YFSETQ.

V and J are TRBV11-2 and TRBJ1-1; maybe TRBD1 (5 bases). In germline, CDR1 is SGHAT, CDR2 FQNNGV. This CDR3 region has 15 residues. Trimming took 2 bases from V and 6 from J, leaving 16 bases between them. CDR3 region: CASSLSNRLGAEAFF. CDR3 nucleotide sequence: TGTGCCAGCAGCTTAAGTAACAGGCTAGGGGCTGAAGCTTTCTTT.

V usage is TRBV13 and J usage is TRBJ2-5; the match to TRBD2 covers 11 bases. CDR3 length: 15 residues. Germline CDR1 and CDR2: PRHDT and FYEKMQ (reference sequence). Germline trimming cut 2 bases from V and 5 bases from J; bases unmatched to any gene: 4. CDR3 in amino acids: CASSLSSGGKETQYF. The CDR3 DNA reads TGTGCCAGCAGCTTATCTAGCGGGGGGAAGGAGACCCAGTACTTC.

CDR3 loop: CASSLGRLVGGQETQYF. Here the CDR3 DNA reads TGTGCCAGCAGCTTGGGCAGGCTAGTCGGGGGTCAAGAGACCCAGTACTTC. The chain links TRBV5-8 to TRBJ2-5; D is possibly TRBD2 (6 bases). CDR3 size: 17 residues. Trimming took off 0 bases at V and 2 bases at J, with 17 bases between the two ends. In germline, CDR1 is SGHTS, CDR2 YDEGEE.

The rearrangement links TRBV6-5 to TRBJ2-5; 7 bases match TRBD1. Trimming removed 2 bases from V and 13 bases from J; junction bases left unmatched: 10. Germline CDR1 is MNHEY and CDR2 is SVGAGI. The CDR3 is made up of 13 amino acids. The CDR3 reads CASSYEGGRPPYF. CDR3 coding DNA: TGTGCCAGCAGTTACGAAGGGGGCCGCCCTCCGTACTTC.

The rearrangement joins TRBV9 to TRBJ2-5, with a weak D call TRBD1 (7 bases). The CDR3 is 16 amino acids. V lost 4 bases and J lost 5, with 21 bases in between. The germline gives CDR1 SGDLS, CDR2 YYNGEE. The CDR3 nucleotides read TGTGCCAGCAGCCCTCCAGATACGACAGGGAGGGAGACCCAGTACTTC. Translating it yields CASSPPDTTGRETQYF.

The J gene is TRBJ2-3, the V gene TRBV27; 15 positions match TRBD2. The CDR3 has 16 amino acids. Germline lookup yields CDR1 MNHEY and CDR2 SMNVEV (reference sequence). Losses at the gene ends were 10 bases for V and 0 bases for J; bases not matched to a gene: 5. The CDR3 here is CATAGLAGGSTDTQYF. The CDR3 region has the DNA TGTGCCACTGCGGGACTAGCGGGGGGCAGCACAGATACGCAGTATTTT.

The chain combines TRBV5-4 with TRBJ2-2; TRBD1 is a possible D gene (5 bases). V was shortened by 2 bases and J by 11 bases, with 10 bases between the two germline ends. Germline V gene data show CDR1 as SGHNT and CDR2 as YYREEE (reference sequence). CDR3 length: 12 residues. CDR3 sequence reads: CASSLGAGELFF. The CDR3, as DNA: TGTGCCAGCAGCTTAGGGGCTGGAGAGCTGTTTTTT.

CDR3 bases: TGTGCCAGCAGCCAAGACCCATACAGGGAAAATACGCAGTATTTT. Its translation is CASSQDPYRENTQYF. The chain is built from TRBV4-2 and TRBJ2-3, with TRBD1 as a possible D gene (6 bases). CDR3 length equals 15 residues. Germline V gene sequence: CDR1 LGHNA, CDR2 YNFKEQ. Trimming removed 0 bases from V and 7 bases from J, with 14 bases in between.

This clone showed up just a few times. The chain links TRBV7-9 to TRBJ1-2, with D unclear. Per the germline V gene, CDR1 is SEHNR and CDR2 is FQNEAQ (reference sequence). Trimming cost V 1 base and J 2 bases, with 8 bases left between them. The CDR3 sequence is 14 residues long. The CDR3 sequence: CASSLELENYGYTF. The CDR3, as DNA: TGTGCCAGCAGCTTAGAGTTGGAGAACTATGGCTACACCTTC.

This clone has a handful of counts. The rearrangement joins TRBV9 to TRBJ2-7; 8 nucleotides match TRBD1. CDR3 size: 17 residues. Germline values: CDR1 SGDLS, CDR2 YYNGEE. The V segment lost 0 bases and the J segment 5 bases; nucleotides outside the gene matches: 13. The CDR3 nucleotides are TGTGCCAGCAGCGTAGAGGGAGGACAGGGAGGATTGCACGAGCAGTACTTC. It is translated as CASSVEGGQGGLHEQYF.

The J gene is TRBJ2-1, the V gene TRBV10-2, with D maybe TRBD1 (8 bases). Germline CDR1 is WSHSY and CDR2 is SAAADI. Trimming shortened V by 8 bases and J by 9 bases, and 20 bases separated the two germline ends. The CDR3 totals 14 residues. For the CDR3, the DNA is TGCGCCAGCTTAAGGCTAAACAGGGGGGGTGAGCAGTTCTTC. This encodes CASLRLNRGGEQFF.